The entry below gives a single T cell receptor beta chain sequence along with its context. Repertoires were generated with immunoSEQ multiplex PCR, while TCRdb's copy carries only in-frame clones and drops some. This sample has 150,000 to 200,000 clones; around four fifths occur once, and the top ten carry roughly 15%. This sample is part of a study of blood T cell repertoires in COVID-19. Across the study: Samples came from the United States, Italy and Spain, spanning acute and convalescent COVID-19. PBMCs, B-cell-depleted T cells, or T cells provided the cDNA or gDNA that made up the material.

J lost 7 bases, V lost 4 bases, and 13 bases had no gene match. The CDR3 loop spans 16 amino acids. From germline, CDR1 is SGHRS and CDR2 YFSETQ. The J gene is TRBJ2-1, the V gene TRBV5-1; 8 bases map to TRBD2. The source material was peripheral blood. This sequence was found in a woman in her 70s with COVID-19, enrolled during active disease. This CDR3 reads CASSASSGHYRNEQFF. CDR3 DNA sequence: TGCGCCAGCAGCGCATCTAGCGGGCATTATAGAAATGAGCAGTTCTTC.